This entry describes one T cell receptor (beta chain). The data were taken from a study of cytotoxic CD8 clonotypes in ibrutinib-treated CLL. CDR1 and CDR2 (germline): KGHSH, LQKENI. Trimming stripped 3 bases from V and 1 base from J, with 9 bases between. The CDR3 spans 14 residues. Using immunoSEQ multiplex PCR, the repertoire was profiled, and TCRdb retains in-frame clones only, with some absent. The sample holds over 140,000 clones, around 80% seen once. Specimen: PBMCs, collected after 36 months of ibrutinib treatment. The source is a human donor with chronic lymphocytic leukemia. The genes are TRBV18 and TRBJ1-1; D is unclear. The CDR3 is CASSPGPWNTEAFF. CDR3 DNA sequence: TGTGCCAGCTCACCGGGCCCCTGGAACACTGAAGCTTTCTTT.